Each of the 18 T cell receptor beta chains below was sequenced from the same sample in a study of blood T cells in healthy people across ages. Together with a sample-barcoded 5' primer, a J-beta primer mix was included in a second PCR lasting roughly 6 to 12 cycles. A single record per CDR3 protein comes from TCRdb applying MiXCR to the 5' RACE reads. There are fewer than 950,000 distinct CDR3 sequences in the sample; about 37% occur only once, and 10% to 15% lies in the top ten. Sequencing was performed on blood. Every receptor here comes from a man aged 18 to 29 in good health.

About this clonotype itself: A much larger clonotype is one base distant, so this may be a read error. The genes are TRBV20-1 and TRBJ2-1; D might be TRBD2 (5 bases). V was clipped by 8 bases and J by 4 bases, with 18 bases between them. CDR1 and CDR2 from the germline V gene are DFQATT and SNEGSKA (reference sequence). CDR3 length: 14 amino acids. The CDR3, as DNA: TGCAGTATCCGGCGGGTGCCCCGTTACAATGAGCAGTTCTTC. Its translation is CSIRRVPRYNEQFF.

The rearrangement links TRBV20-1 to TRBJ1-6; D is undetermined. From germline, CDR1 is DFQATT and CDR2 SNEGSKA (reference sequence). Trimming took off 3 bases at V and 9 bases at J, with 12 bases between the two ends. There are 13 residues in the CDR3. The CDR3 DNA sequence: TGCAGTGCTAGTGGGGAAAGCGGTTCACCCCTCCACTTT. Its protein is CSASGESGSPLHF.

This clonotype was picked up one time. The chain combines TRBV20-1 with TRBJ2-7; 7 positions match TRBD1. The junction had 4 bases not matched to a gene; V was cut back by 2 bases and J by 3 bases. The germline CDR1 and CDR2 sequences are DFQATT and SNEGSKA (reference sequence). CDR3 length: 13 residues. The CDR3 sequence: CSARTGVGYEQYF. CDR3 in DNA: TGCAGTGCTAGAACAGGGGTAGGCTACGAGCAGTACTTC.

This clonotype has ten or more counts. This chain connects TRBV29-1 to TRBJ2-5; the match to TRBD2 covers 7 bases. CDR3 length: 14 residues. The germline V gene encodes CDR1 SQVTM and CDR2 ANQGSEA. The V segment lost 7 bases and the J segment 2 bases; nucleotides outside the gene matches: 10. Here the CDR3 reads CSAASGTTQETQYF. CDR3 in DNA: TGCAGCGCCGCTAGCGGAACGACACAAGAGACCCAGTACTTC. The variable domain in full, with the rest retrieved from reference TRBV29-1 and TRBJ2-5, is SAVISQKPSRDICQRGTSLTIQCQVDSQVTMMFWYRQQPGQSLTLIATANQGSEATYESGFVIDKFPISRPNLTFSTLTVSNMSPEDSSIYLCSAASGTTQETQYFGPGTRLLVL.

This sequence joins TRBV12-3 or TRBV12-4 and TRBJ2-3; a weak D match, TRBD2 (7 bases). Trimming cost V 7 bases and J 4 bases, with 18 bases left between them. The CDR3 runs 15 residues. In DNA, the CDR3 is TGTGCCAGCATGAGGGGGGGGACAAGTTCAGATACGCAGTATTTT. This gives the protein CASMRGGTSSDTQYF.

This clonotype was detected only once. The junction and the germline gene differ at one end; a read error may be behind it. The V call is TRBV7-2, the J call TRBJ2-5; D is unresolved. The CDR3 is made up of 15 amino acids. Per the germline V gene, CDR1 is SGHTA and CDR2 is FQGNSA. This CDR3 is CVSSLVRTFRETQYF. The CDR3 region has the DNA TGTGTCAGCAGCTTAGTTCGTACCTTTAGAGAGACCCAGTACTTC.

With respect to this clonotype: A junction end diverges from the germline sequence, so it may reflect a read error. V gene TRBV29-1 combines with J gene TRBJ2-5; weak D call: TRBD2 (5 bases). Per the germline V gene, CDR1 is SQVTM and CDR2 is ANQGSEA. The CDR3 totals 10 residues. The DNA of the CDR3 is TGCAGCATTGAAGGAGGTGAGCAGTACTTC. This codes for CSIEGGEQYF.

Comments on this clonotype: Relative to the germline gene, one junction end is altered; a read error may explain this. The chain joins TRBV5-1 to TRBJ1-2; D is perhaps TRBD1 (6 bases). This CDR3 has 17 residues. Germline V CDR1 and CDR2: SGHRS, YFSETQ. CDR3 protein: CARSQTVGRRGVNGYTF. The CDR3 DNA reads as TGCGCCCGCAGCCAGACCGTGGGACGCAGGGGAGTTAATGGCTACACCTTC. Variable domain in full (rest from reference TRBV5-1 and TRBJ1-2): KAGVTQTPRYLIKTRGQQVTLSCSPISGHRSVSWYQQTPGQGLQFLFEYFSETQRNKGNFPGRFSGRQFSNSRSEMNVSTLELGDSALYLCARSQTVGRRGVNGYTFGSGTRLTVV.

This clonotype was counted a single time. The V call is TRBV6-2 or TRBV6-3, the J call TRBJ1-4; 9 positions agree with TRBD1. CDR1 is MNHEY, CDR2 SVGEGT, per germline. V lost 2 bases, J lost 4 bases, and 5 bases stayed unmatched. This CDR3 is 16 amino acids long. The CDR3 bases are TGTGCCAGCAGTTACCCGCTGGGACAGGGTAATGAAAAACTGTTTTTT. It translates to CASSYPLGQGNEKLFF.

Only a few counts were recorded for this clonotype. This chain links TRBV20-1 with TRBJ1-1; D unclear. V was clipped by 6 bases and J by 1 base, with 12 bases between them. Germline CDR1 is DFQATT and CDR2 is SNEGSKA (reference sequence). The CDR3 contains 13 residues. This CDR3 reads CSACRVGNTEAFF. The CDR3 bases are TGCAGTGCCTGTAGGGTGGGGAACACTGAAGCTTTCTTT.

In its sample, this clonotype was seen many times. The V and J genes are TRBV9 and TRBJ2-3; possibly TRBD1 for D (6 bases). Between the trimmed V and J ends, which lost 4 bases and 3 bases, there was a span of 15 bases. CDR1 is SGDLS, CDR2 YYNGEE, per germline. CDR3 length: 15 amino acids. The CDR3 loop reads CASSLSWGQTDTQYF. The CDR3 DNA follows: TGTGCCAGCAGCTTAAGCTGGGGGCAGACAGATACGCAGTATTTT.

Comment on this clonotype: One end of the junction varies from germline; a read error may be responsible. The J gene is TRBJ1-5, the V gene TRBV7-2; 8 positions agree with TRBD1. The CDR3 sequence is 15 residues long. Germline values: CDR1 SGHTA, CDR2 FQGNSA. CDR3 region: CVSSLVYRGVQPQHF. As DNA, the CDR3 is TGTGTCAGCAGCTTAGTGTACAGGGGGGTTCAGCCCCAGCATTTT.

The chain carries TRBV5-1 and TRBJ2-3; 13 positions agree with TRBD2. Trimming cost V 3 bases and J 2 bases; bases outside gene matches: 6. The CDR3 is made up of 17 amino acids. CDR1 SGHRS and CDR2 YFSETQ come from the germline V gene. CDR3 sequence (DNA): TGCGCCAGCAGCTCAGGGACTAGCGGGGCCTTCACAGATACGCAGTATTTT. As protein: CASSSGTSGAFTDTQYF.

This rearrangement joins TRBV28 to TRBJ2-7; the D is unclear. This CDR3 has 15 residues. The V gene's germline CDR1 is MDHEN and CDR2 SYDVKM. V lost 4 bases, J lost 2 bases, and 15 bases lay in between. In nucleotides, the CDR3 is TGTGCCAGCAGTTCCCCCCCCCCACGCCCCTACGAGCAGTACTTC. Amino acids: CASSSPPPRPYEQYF.

For this clonotype: Just one base apart from a much larger clone, this may be a read error. The rearrangement joins TRBV5-1 to TRBJ1-2; tentatively, D is TRBD1 (6 bases). CDR1 is SGHRS and CDR2 is YFSETQ in the germline V gene. The CDR3 length is 13 residues. Trimming left V 3 bases short and J 8 bases short, with 14 bases between. CDR3 DNA: TGCGCCAGCAGCTGGACACGGGGGGGCGGCTACACCTTC. Translating gives CASSWTRGGGYTF. The whole variable domain, remainder taken from reference TRBV5-1 and TRBJ1-2, is KAGVTQTPRYLIKTRGQQVTLSCSPISGHRSVSWYQQTPGQGLQFLFEYFSETQRNKGNFPGRFSGRQFSNSRSEMNVSTLELGDSALYLCASSWTRGGGYTFGSGTRLTVV.

This clonotype was found many times. This chain joins TRBV4-3 and TRBJ2-1, with 7 positions matching TRBD1. The germline V gene has CDR1 LGHNA and CDR2 YSLEER. The CDR3 extends over 15 amino acids. Trimming removed 5 bases from V and 0 bases from J; junction bases left unmatched: 4. CDR3 in DNA: TGCGCCAGCAGCTGGGCAGGGGGCTCCTACAATGAGCAGTTCTTC. Its translation: CASSWAGGSYNEQFF.

The V gene is TRBV6-1, the J gene TRBJ1-2, with 8 bases aligning to TRBD1. The V gene's germline CDR1 is MNHNS and CDR2 SASEGT. The CDR3 sequence is 14 residues long. Germline trimming cut 3 bases from V and 3 bases from J; bases unmatched to any gene: 3. The CDR3 DNA is TGTGCCAGCAGTGATGGACAGGGTGACTATGGCTACACCTTC. Residues: CASSDGQGDYGYTF.

Concerning this clonotype itself: A much more abundant neighbour one base away suggests this may be a read error. V and J are TRBV28 and TRBJ2-1; 7 bases line up with TRBD1. This CDR3 region has 14 residues. Looked up from germline, CDR1 is MDHEN and CDR2 is SYDVKM. The J segment lost 3 bases and the V segment lost 6 bases, leaving 5 bases of the junction unmatched. DNA for the CDR3: TGTGCCAGCAGGCACGGACAGGACTACAATGAGCAGTTCTTC. The encoded protein is CASRHGQDYNEQFF.